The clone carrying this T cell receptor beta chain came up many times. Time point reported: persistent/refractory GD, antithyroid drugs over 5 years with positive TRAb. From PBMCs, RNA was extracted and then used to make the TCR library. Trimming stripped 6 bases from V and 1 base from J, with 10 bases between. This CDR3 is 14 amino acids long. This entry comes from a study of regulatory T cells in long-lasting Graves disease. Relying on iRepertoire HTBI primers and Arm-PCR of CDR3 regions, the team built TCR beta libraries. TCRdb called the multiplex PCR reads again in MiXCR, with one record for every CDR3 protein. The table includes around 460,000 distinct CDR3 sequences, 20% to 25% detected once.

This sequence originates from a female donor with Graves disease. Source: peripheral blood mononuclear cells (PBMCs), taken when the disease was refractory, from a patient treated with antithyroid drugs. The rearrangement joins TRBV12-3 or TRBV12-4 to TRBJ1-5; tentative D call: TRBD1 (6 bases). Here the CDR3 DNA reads TGTGCCAGCAGATGGGGGGCGAGCAATCAGCCCCAGCATTTT. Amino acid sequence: CASRWGASNQPQHF.